Shown below are 11 T cell receptor beta chains from a single sample sequenced in a study of T cell repertoires in cytomegalovirus infection (dated by TCRdb to between 2018 and 2020). The treatment or condition label, as the study defines it: in vitro stimulation with specific CMV peptide epitopes to enrich CMV-specific T cells. Reads for this sample came from an Illumina HiSeq 1500. TCRdb cleaned the public reads at Q25 with fastp, built clones with MiXCR and kept in-frame beta chains. All rows with the same CDR3 protein become a single entry with the most common DNA and genes. The sample data list about 920,000 distinct CDR3 sequences, and around 32% of these were observed just once. The ten largest clones represent under 15% of the sample. No cognate antigen is known for these TCRs. Sample: cultured CD8+ T cells from PBMCs, taken from culture after CMV antigen stimulation. These receptors originate from a human donor in good health (CMV status not recorded). Some clones in this sample may be carry-over from other donors' samples.

The genes are TRBV11-2 and TRBJ2-1; 7 bases align to TRBD1. After removal of 4 bases from V and 5 bases from J, the junction contained 8 bases not matched to a gene. CDR1 is SGHAT and CDR2 is FQNNGV in the germline V gene. This CDR3 region has 15 residues. CDR3 nucleotide sequence: TGTGCCAGCAGCTCGGACAGGAGAATCAACAATGAGCAGTTCTTC. This sequence encodes CASSSDRRINNEQFF.

This sequence joins TRBV5-4 and TRBJ2-1; 9 bases are shared with TRBD2. CDR1 SGHNT and CDR2 YYREEE come from the germline V gene (reference sequence). There are 19 residues in the CDR3. V lost 0 bases to trimming and J lost 4 bases; unmatched junction nucleotides: 14. This CDR3 reads CASSLDPSLSGGFYNEQFF. CDR3 sequence (DNA): TGTGCCAGCAGCTTGGATCCCTCTCTTAGCGGGGGATTTTACAATGAGCAGTTCTTC.

The rearrangement links TRBV6-2 or TRBV6-3 to TRBJ1-5, with TRBD1 matching over 7 bases. Trimming took 2 bases from V and 0 from J; bases not matched to a gene: 7. Germline V gene sequence: CDR1 MNHEY, CDR2 SVGEGT. The CDR3 has 17 residues. The CDR3 sequence is CASSYPSEGASNQPQHF. In DNA, the CDR3 is TGTGCCAGCAGTTACCCCAGTGAGGGGGCTAGCAATCAGCCCCAGCATTTT.

This clonotype has just a few counts. For the CDR3, the DNA is TGTGCCAGCCGCCCCGGGGCAGGGGTCGGGGTTTACAATGAGCAGTTCTTC. Its translation is CASRPGAGVGVYNEQFF. V is TRBV6-2 or TRBV6-3 and J is TRBJ2-1; D possibly corresponds to TRBD1 (6 bases). V shed 8 bases and J shed 4 bases, with 24 bases lying between them. Germline values: CDR1 MNHEY, CDR2 SVGEGT. The CDR3 length is 17 residues.

The V call is TRBV19, the J call TRBJ2-3; D perhaps matches TRBD2 (6 bases). CDR3 size: 15 residues. The germline V gene encodes CDR1 LNHDA and CDR2 SQIVND (reference sequence). Trimming removed 3 bases from V and 2 bases from J, with 12 bases in between. The CDR3 sequence is CASSIIAGFTDTQYF. CDR3 bases: TGTGCCAGTAGTATTATCGCGGGGTTCACAGATACGCAGTATTTT.

This chain joins TRBV19 and TRBJ2-7; TRBD2 is a possible D gene (7 bases). V gave up 8 bases and J gave up 3 bases, with 11 bases separating them. The CDR3 sequence is 12 residues long. Germline CDR1 LNHDA, CDR2 SQIVND (reference sequence). CDR3 DNA: TGTGCCAGTCGGGGGGCGCTCTACGAGCAGTACTTC. Its protein is CASRGALYEQYF.

About this clonotype: Germline is not matched at one junction end, which may reflect a read error. The chain combines TRBV12-3 or TRBV12-4 with TRBJ1-5; a possible D gene is TRBD1 (5 bases). The CDR3 totals 15 residues. The CDR3 here is CPSSGRGIGNQPQHF. The CDR3 bases are TGTCCCAGCAGTGGTCGGGGGATTGGCAATCAGCCCCAGCATTTT.

This clonotype was seen ten or more times. V and J are TRBV7-6 and TRBJ1-5; 7 bases are a match to TRBD1. Germline V lookup: CDR1 SGHVS, CDR2 FNYEAQ. CDR3 length: 14 residues. The V and J ends lost 1 base and 6 bases, in that order; junction bases with no gene match: 3. CDR3 sequence reads: CASSLVAGGQPQHF. CDR3 in DNA: TGTGCCAGCAGCTTAGTGGCAGGGGGTCAGCCCCAGCATTTT.

This chain links TRBV6-1 with TRBJ2-5; no firm D call. Germline CDR1 and CDR2: MNHNS and SASEGT. The CDR3 spans 11 residues. Between the trimmed V and J ends, which lost 7 bases and 5 bases, there was a span of 8 bases. CDR3 DNA: TGTGCCAGCAATCGCCTTGAGACCCAGTACTTC. It is translated as CASNRLETQYF.

This clonotype was seen only a few times. The chain links TRBV29-1 to TRBJ2-1, with 12 positions matching TRBD1. This CDR3 is built from 20 residues. The J segment lost 4 bases and the V segment lost 1 base, leaving 17 bases of the junction unmatched. The germline V gene has CDR1 SQVTM and CDR2 ANQGSEA. The CDR3 DNA follows: TGCAGCGTTGAAGGACACCCGGGACAGGGGGCCTCCCTTAGGTACAATGAGCAGTTCTTC. This gives the protein CSVEGHPGQGASLRYNEQFF.

V gene TRBV9 combines with J gene TRBJ1-2; D is unresolved. Germline V gene sequence: CDR1 SGDLS, CDR2 YYNGEE. This CDR3 has 11 amino acids. V was shortened by 1 base and J by 7 bases, with 5 bases between the two germline ends. The CDR3 region is CASSVPGGYTF. CDR3 coding DNA: TGTGCCAGCAGCGTACCTGGTGGCTACACCTTC.